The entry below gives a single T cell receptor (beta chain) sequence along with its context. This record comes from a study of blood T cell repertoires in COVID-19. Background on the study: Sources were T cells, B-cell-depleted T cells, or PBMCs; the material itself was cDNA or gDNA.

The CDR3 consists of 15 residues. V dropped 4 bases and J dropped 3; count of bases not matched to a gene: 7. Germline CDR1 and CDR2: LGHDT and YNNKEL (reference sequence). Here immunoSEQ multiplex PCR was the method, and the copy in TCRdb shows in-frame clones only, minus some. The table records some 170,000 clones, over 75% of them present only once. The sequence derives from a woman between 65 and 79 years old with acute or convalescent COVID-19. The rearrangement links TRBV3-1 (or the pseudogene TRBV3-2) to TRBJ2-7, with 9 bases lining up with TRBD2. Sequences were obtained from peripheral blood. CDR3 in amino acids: CASSPYGTSRYEQYF. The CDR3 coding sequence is TGTGCCAGCAGCCCCTACGGGACTAGCCGCTACGAGCAGTACTTC.